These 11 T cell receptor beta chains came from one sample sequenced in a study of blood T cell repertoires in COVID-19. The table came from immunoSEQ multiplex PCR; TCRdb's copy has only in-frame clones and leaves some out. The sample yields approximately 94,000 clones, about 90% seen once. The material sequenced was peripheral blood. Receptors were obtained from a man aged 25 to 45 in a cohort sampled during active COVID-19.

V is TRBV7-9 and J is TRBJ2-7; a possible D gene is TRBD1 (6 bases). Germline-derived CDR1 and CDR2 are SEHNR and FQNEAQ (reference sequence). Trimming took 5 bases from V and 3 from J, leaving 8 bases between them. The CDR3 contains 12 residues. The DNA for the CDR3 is TGTGCCAGCAGCCAGGGGATCTACGAGCAGTACTTC. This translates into CASSQGIYEQYF. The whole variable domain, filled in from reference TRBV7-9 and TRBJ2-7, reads DTGVSQNPRHKITKRGQNVTFRCDPISEHNRLYWYRQTLGQGPEFLTYFQNEAQLEKSRLLSDRFSAERPKGSFSTLEIQRTEQGDSAMYLCASSQGIYEQYFGPGTRLTVT.

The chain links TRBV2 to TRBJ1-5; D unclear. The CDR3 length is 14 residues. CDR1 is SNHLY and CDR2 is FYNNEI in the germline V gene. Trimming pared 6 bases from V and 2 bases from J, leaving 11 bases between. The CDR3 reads CASRGSNRNQPQHF. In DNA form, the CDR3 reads TGTGCCAGCAGGGGGAGTAACCGCAATCAGCCCCAGCATTTT.

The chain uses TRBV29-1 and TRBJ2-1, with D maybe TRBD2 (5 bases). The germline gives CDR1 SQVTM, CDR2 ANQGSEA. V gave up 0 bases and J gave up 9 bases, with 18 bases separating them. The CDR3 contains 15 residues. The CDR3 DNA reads TGCAGCGTTGAAGATCGAGTAGCGTCGGTTGGTGAGCAGTTCTTC. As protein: CSVEDRVASVGEQFF.

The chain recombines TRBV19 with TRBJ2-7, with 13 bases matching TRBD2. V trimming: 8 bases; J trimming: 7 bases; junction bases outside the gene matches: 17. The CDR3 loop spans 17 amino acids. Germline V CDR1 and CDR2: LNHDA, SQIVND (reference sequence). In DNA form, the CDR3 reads TGTGCCAGTGGCCTGATAGGGACTAGCGGGGTTCTTGGAGAGCAGTACTTC. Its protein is CASGLIGTSGVLGEQYF.

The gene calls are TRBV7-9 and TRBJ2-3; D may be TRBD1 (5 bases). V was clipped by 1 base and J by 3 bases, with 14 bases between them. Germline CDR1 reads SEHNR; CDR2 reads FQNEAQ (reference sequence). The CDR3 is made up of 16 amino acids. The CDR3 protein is CASSLGAGYATDTQYF. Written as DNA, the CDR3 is TGTGCCAGCAGCTTAGGTGCAGGGTACGCGACAGATACGCAGTATTTT.

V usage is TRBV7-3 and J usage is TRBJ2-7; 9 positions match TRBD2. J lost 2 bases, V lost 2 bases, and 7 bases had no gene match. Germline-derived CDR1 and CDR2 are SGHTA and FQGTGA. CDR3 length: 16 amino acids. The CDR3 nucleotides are TGTGCCAGCAGCTTAGCGGGGGGGCCGATTCCCTACGAGCAGTACTTC. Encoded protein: CASSLAGGPIPYEQYF.

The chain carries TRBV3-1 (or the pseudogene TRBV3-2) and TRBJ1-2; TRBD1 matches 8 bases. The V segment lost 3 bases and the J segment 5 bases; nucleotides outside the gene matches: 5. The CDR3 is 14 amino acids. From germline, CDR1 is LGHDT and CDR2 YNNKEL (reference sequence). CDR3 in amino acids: CASSQIQGGYGYTF. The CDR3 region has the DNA TGTGCCAGCAGCCAGATACAGGGGGGGTATGGCTACACCTTC.

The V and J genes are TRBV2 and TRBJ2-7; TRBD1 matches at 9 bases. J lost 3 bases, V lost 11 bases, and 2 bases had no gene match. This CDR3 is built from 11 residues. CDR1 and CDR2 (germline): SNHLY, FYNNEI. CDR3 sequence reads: CAGGQGYEQYF. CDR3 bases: TGTGCCGGGGGACAGGGCTACGAGCAGTACTTC.

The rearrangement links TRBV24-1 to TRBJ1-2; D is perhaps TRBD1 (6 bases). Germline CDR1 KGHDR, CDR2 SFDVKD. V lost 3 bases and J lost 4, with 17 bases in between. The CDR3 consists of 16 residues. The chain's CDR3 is CATSDPHLTGSYGYTF. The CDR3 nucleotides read TGTGCCACCAGTGATCCGCACTTAACAGGGAGCTATGGCTACACCTTC.

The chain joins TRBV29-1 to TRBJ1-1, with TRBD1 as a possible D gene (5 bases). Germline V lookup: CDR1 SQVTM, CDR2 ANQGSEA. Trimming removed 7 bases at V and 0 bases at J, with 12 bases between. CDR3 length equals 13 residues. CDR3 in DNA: TGCAGCGCCGGGGGGAGCATGAACACTGAAGCTTTCTTT. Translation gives CSAGGSMNTEAFF.

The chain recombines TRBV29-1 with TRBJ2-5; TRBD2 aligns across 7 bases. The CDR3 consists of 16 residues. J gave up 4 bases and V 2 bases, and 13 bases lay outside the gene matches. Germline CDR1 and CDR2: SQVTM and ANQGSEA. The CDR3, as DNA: TGCAGCGTTGAACGGGTTAGGCACCCGGGGGGAGAGACCCAGTACTTC. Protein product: CSVERVRHPGGETQYF.